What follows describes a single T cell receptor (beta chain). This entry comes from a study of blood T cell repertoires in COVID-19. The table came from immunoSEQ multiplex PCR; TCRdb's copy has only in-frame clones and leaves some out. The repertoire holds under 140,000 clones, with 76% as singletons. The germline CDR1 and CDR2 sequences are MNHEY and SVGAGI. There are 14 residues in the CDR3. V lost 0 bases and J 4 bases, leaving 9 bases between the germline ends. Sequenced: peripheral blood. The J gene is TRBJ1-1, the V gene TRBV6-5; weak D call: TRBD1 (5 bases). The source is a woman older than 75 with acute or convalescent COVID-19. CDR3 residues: CASSYSQGGTEAFF. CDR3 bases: TGTGCCAGCAGTTACTCTCAGGGCGGCACTGAAGCTTTCTTT.